Below, one T cell receptor beta chain is given with its context. Germline is not matched at one junction end, which may reflect a read error. In the source study's methods: Nucleated cell number was recorded as an estimate derived from reference gene primer amplification. Clones were read by immunoSEQ multiplex PCR, and TCRdb kept only the in-frame ones, dropping some. D and trimming were read from the DNA, whereas the V and J calls and clone size are those reported in that table. The data hold hundreds of thousands of clones, with around 90% observed a single time. These data originate in a study of blood T cell repertoires in COVID-19. The overall study: The study drew acute and convalescent COVID-19 samples from the United States, Italy and Spain. PBMCs, B-cell-depleted T cells, or T cells were the source of the cDNA or gDNA that made up the material.

Per germline, CDR1 SGHVS and CDR2 FQNEAQ. The CDR3 covers 12 residues. This clonotype was obtained from a man aged 18 to 29 with active or convalescent COVID-19. The sample taken for sequencing was peripheral blood. V is TRBV7-8 and J is TRBJ1-6, with D possibly matching TRBD1 (5 bases). CDR3: CASSPGGGGYEF. CDR3 coding DNA: TGTGCCAGCAGCCCCGGGGGTGGCGGTTATGAATTT.